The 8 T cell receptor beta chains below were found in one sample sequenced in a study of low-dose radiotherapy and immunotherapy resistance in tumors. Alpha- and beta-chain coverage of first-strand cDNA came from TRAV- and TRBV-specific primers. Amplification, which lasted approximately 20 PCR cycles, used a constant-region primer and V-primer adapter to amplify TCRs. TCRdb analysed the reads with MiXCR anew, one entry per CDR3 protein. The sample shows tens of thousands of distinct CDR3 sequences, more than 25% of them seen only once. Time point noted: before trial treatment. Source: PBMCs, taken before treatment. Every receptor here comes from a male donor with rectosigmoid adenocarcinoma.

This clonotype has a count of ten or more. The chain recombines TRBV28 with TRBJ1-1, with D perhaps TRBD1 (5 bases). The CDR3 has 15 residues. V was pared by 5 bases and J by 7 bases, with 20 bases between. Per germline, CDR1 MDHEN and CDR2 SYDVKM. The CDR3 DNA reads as TGTGCCAGCAGTATTCCGGGACTCAAGGGTGATGAAGCTTTCTTT. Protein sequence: CASSIPGLKGDEAFF.

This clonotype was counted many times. The CDR3 region is CASSYQGAGEKLFF. CDR3 coding DNA: TGTGCCAGCAGTTACCAGGGGGCCGGTGAAAAACTGTTTTTT. This rearrangement joins TRBV6-2 or TRBV6-3 to TRBJ1-4; 8 bases map to TRBD1. The CDR3 spans 14 residues. V was pared by 2 bases and J by 7 bases, with 3 bases of the junction left unmatched. CDR1 is MNHEY and CDR2 is SVGEGT in the germline V gene.

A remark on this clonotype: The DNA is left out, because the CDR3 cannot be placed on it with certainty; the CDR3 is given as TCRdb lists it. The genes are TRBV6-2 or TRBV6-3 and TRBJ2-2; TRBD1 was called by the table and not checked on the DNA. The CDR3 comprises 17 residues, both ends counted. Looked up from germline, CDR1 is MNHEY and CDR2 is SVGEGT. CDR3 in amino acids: CASSYVPGTGELFFFFF.

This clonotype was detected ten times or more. The CDR3 DNA follows: TGCAGTGCTAGAGACCCGAATCCCAGCGGGGGGCGGCCAGATACGCAGTATTTT. It yields the protein CSARDPNPSGGRPDTQYF. This rearrangement joins TRBV20-1 to TRBJ2-3, with 9 bases lining up with TRBD2. The CDR3 is 18 amino acids. Germline CDR1 is DFQATT and CDR2 is SNEGSKA (reference sequence). After removal of 0 bases from V and 4 bases from J, the junction contained 14 bases not matched to a gene.

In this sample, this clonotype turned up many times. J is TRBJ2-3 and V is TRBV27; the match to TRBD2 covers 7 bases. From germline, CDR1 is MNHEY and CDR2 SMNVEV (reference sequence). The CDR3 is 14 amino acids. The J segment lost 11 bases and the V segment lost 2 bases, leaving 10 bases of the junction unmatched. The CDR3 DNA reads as TGTGCCAGCAGTTTAGGACTCGCTAGCGGTTGGCAGTATTTT. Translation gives CASSLGLASGWQYF.

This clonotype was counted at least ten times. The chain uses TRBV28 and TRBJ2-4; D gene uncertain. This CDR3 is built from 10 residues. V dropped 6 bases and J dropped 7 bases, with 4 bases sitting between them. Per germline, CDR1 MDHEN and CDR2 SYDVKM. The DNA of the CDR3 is TGTGCCAGCAGCGATAACATTCAGTACTTC. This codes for CASSDNIQYF. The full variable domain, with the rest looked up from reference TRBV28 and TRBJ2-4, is DVKVTQSSRYLVKRTGEKVFLECVQDMDHENMFWYRQDPGLGLRLIYFSYDVKMKEKGDIPEGYSVSREKKERFSLILESASTNQTSMYLCASSDNIQYFGAGTRLSVL.

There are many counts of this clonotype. The CDR3 coding sequence is TGCGCCAGCAGCCAAGAATGGACAGGGTACTACGAGCAGTACTTC. This encodes CASSQEWTGYYEQYF. The V gene is TRBV4-3, the J gene TRBJ2-7, with TRBD1 identical over 8 bases. Per the germline V gene, CDR1 is LGHNA and CDR2 is YSLEER. The V gene end was trimmed by 0 bases and the J gene end by 3 bases; junction bases not matched to a gene: 4. The CDR3 extends over 15 amino acids.

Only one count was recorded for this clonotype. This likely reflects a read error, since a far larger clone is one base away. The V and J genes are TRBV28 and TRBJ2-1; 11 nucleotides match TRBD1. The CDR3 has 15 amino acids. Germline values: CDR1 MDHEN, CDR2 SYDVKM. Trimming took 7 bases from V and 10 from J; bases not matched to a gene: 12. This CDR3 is CASKASGTGGYEQFF. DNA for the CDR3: TGTGCCAGCAAGGCATCCGGGACAGGGGGGTACGAGCAGTTCTTC.